This TCR beta chain was recorded in a study of cytomegalovirus exposure and HLA in healthy donors. The assay was immunoSEQ multiplex PCR, and TCRdb's table has in-frame clones only and misses some. The profile shows a few hundred thousand clones, roughly 84% of them singletons. CDR1 SGDLS and CDR2 YYNGEE come from the germline V gene. The length of the CDR3 is 14 residues. The germline V and J ends were trimmed by 3 bases and 5 bases, with 15 bases remaining between them. The receptor's source is a man between 18 and 35 years old in good health and CMV-seropositive. The material sequenced was PBMCs. J is TRBJ2-7 and V is TRBV9; D is perhaps TRBD2 (6 bases). CDR3 DNA sequence: TGTGCCAGCAGCGCGGGGGACTTTTCCCACGAGCAGTACTTC. It yields the protein CASSAGDFSHEQYF.